This T cell receptor beta chain derives from a study of cytomegalovirus exposure and HLA in healthy donors (dated by TCRdb to the late 2010s). With regard to the full study: According to a later analysis, one platform produced both the roughly 130 validation repertoires and the 666 repertoires of the first cohort. The study aimed to test whether signatures of past pathogen exposure could be identified by cataloging public T cell receptors. A separate validation cohort of more than 100 different subjects was used in addition to the roughly 670-subject first cohort. The study combined high-throughput TCR immunosequencing, statistical association of individual TCRs with disease status, and machine learning to predict cytomegalovirus infection status. Results the study describes overall, beyond this receptor: In vitro tests confirmed that three of the cytomegalovirus-associated TCR beta chains recognize cytomegalovirus antigens. According to the authors, the approach could potentially be generalized to other disease states and immunological phenotypes. The classifier was reported to diagnose cytomegalovirus status with high specificity and sensitivity in both the original cohort and the validation cohort. Of the cluster scores, roughly 95% were above 0 in a later analysis, which found that TCRs clustered in the first cohort also tended to co-occur in the 110 or so validation repertoires. A later analysis lacked HLA typing for the validation cohort, so it scored co-occurrence in that cohort across all 110 or so repertoires. The study gave a list of over 150 TCR beta chains associated with cytomegalovirus. While some public TCRs were present in many individuals, most TCR sequences turned up only very rarely across donors.

The library was generated by the immunoSEQ multiplex PCR assay. The original pipeline was this. To diagnose cytomegalovirus status from the catalog of TCR beta chain sequences, a statistical classification framework was built. This immuneACCESS table, as held by TCRdb, lists in-frame sequences with V and J called but not all clones. Of the missing ones, under half trace to an unresolved V gene in checked studies; the others have no known cause. That table furnishes V, J and clone size, whereas the DNA furnished D and trimming. The sample profile shows roughly 50,000 clones; around 93% of them were found once. The ten largest account for more than 1.5% of the sample. The donors belonged to the validation cohort of around 130 subjects, which was separate from the approximately 700-subject first cohort. A single count supports this clone. It has no known antigen specificity. There are no base qualities to consult, and no much larger clone falls within one base.

Compared with germline, V lacks 3 bases and J lacks 3 bases; bases without a gene match: 4. Looking up the germline V gene yields CDR1 SGHTA and CDR2 FQGNSA. The CDR3 numbers 15 residues from cysteine through phenylalanine. Only the CDR3 region is kept as DNA, spanning 45 bases read in frame from base 1. The receptor comes from a young woman in good health and CMV-seropositive. Here the chain combines TRBV7-2 and TRBJ2-7; 11 of the junction bases match TRBD2. The sample consisted of PBMCs. The CDR3 reads CASSFRLAGHYEQYF. Read as DNA, the sequence is TGTGCCAGCAGCTTTAGACTAGCGGGGCACTACGAGCAGTACTTC. With the rest looked up from the reference TRBV7-2 and TRBJ2-7 genes rather than sequenced, the full variable domain is GAGVSQSPSNKVTEKGKDVELRCDPISGHTALYWYRQSLGQGLEFLIYFQGNSAPDKSGLPSDRFSAERTGGSVSTLTIQRTQQEDSAVYLCASSFRLAGHYEQYFGPGTRLTVT.